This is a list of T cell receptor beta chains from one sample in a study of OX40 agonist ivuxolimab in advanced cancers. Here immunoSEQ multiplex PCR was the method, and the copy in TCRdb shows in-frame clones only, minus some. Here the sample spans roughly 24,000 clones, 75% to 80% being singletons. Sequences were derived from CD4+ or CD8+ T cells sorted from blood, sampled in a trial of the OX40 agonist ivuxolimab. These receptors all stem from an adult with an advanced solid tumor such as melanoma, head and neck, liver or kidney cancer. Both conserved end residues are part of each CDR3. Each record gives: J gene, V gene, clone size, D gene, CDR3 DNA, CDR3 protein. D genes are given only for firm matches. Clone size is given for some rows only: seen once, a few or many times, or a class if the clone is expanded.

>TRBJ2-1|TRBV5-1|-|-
TGCGCCAGCAGCCCGAGGCAGGGTGTGTTCAATGAGCAGTTCTTC
CASSPRQGVFNEQFF
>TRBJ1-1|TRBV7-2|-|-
TGTGCCAGCAGCGTAGCAAACACTGAAGCTTTCTTT
CASSVANTEAFF
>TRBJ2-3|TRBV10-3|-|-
TGTGCCATCAGTGGGGCTAGCTCAGTCCCAGATACGCAGTATTTT
CAISGASSVPDTQYF
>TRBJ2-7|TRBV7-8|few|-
TGTGCCAGCAGCTTAGCGCCGGGGACCACCTACGAGCAGTACTTC
CASSLAPGTTYEQYF
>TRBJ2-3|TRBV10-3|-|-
TGTGCCATCAGTGCGGCCGCGGGAAGCACAGATACGCAGTATTTT
CAISAAAGSTDTQYF
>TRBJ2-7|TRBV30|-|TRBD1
TGTGCCTGGAGTGTTCCCCGACAGGGTCCCTACGAGCAGTACTTC
CAWSVPRQGPYEQYF
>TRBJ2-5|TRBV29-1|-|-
TGCAGCGTTCCGGACTCCGTGGAGACCCAGTACTTC
CSVPDSVETQYF
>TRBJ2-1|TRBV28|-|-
TGTGCCAGCAACCGACTGGAGCCCAAATTTTACAATGAGCAGTTCTTC
CASNRLEPKFYNEQFF
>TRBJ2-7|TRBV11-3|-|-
TGTGCCAGCAGCATCCAGGGCTCCTACGAGCAGTACTTC
CASSIQGSYEQYF
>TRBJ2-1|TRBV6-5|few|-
TGTGCCAGCAGTTACTCGACGGTAGTAACCAACAATGAGCAGTTCTTC
CASSYSTVVTNNEQFF
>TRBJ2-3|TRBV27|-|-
TGTGCCACCTATGAGGCAGGAGGCACAGATACGCAGTATTTT
CATYEAGGTDTQYF
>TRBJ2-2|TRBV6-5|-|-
TGTGCCAGCAGTTACTCGATTACCGGGGAGCTGTTTTTT
CASSYSITGELFF
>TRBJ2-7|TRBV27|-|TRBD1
TGTGCCAGCAGTCGCACAGGGGGCGACTACGAGCAGTACTTC
CASSRTGGDYEQYF
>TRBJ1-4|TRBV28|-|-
TGTGCCAGCAACCCCCTGGGGGGAGGGTTGGATGAAAAACTGTTTTTT
CASNPLGGGLDEKLFF
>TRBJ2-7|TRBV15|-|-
TGTGCCACCAGCAGAGATTGGAACGAGCAGTACTTC
CATSRDWNEQYF
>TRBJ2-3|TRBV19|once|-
TGTGCCAGTAGTATAGCTGGGGAGCTTAGCACAGATACGCAGTATTTT
CASSIAGELSTDTQYF
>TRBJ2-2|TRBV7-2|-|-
TGTGCCAGCAGCTGGAGCGGAGGGGGCACCGGGGAGCTGTTTTTT
CASSWSGGGTGELFF
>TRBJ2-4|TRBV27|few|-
TGTGCCAGCAGTTTGTCGGGCTTAAACATTCAGTACTTC
CASSLSGLNIQYF
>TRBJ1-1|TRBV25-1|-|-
TGTGCCAGCAGTGAACTCAGGGCGGGCACTGAAGCTTTCTTT
CASSELRAGTEAFF
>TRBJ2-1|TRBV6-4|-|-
TGTGCCAGCAGTGACGAAAGGAGCTCCTACAATGAGCAGTTCTTC
CASSDERSSYNEQFF
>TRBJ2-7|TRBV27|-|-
TGTGCCAGCAGTTTAATCTACAGCTCCTACGAGCAGTACTTC
CASSLIYSSYEQYF
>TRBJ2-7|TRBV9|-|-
TGTGCCAGCAGCCCGAGGACCGTAAACGAGCAGTACTTC
CASSPRTVNEQYF
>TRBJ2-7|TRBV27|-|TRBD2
TGTGCCAGCAGTTTATTTCTAGCGGGAGCCGCCGAGCAGTACTTC
CASSLFLAGAAEQYF
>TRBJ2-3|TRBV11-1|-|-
TGTGCCAGCAGCCCCGGACGCCAGAGCACAGATACGCAGTATTTT
CASSPGRQSTDTQYF
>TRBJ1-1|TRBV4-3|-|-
TGCGCCAGCAGCCAAACAGGGAACACTGAAGCTTTCTTT
CASSQTGNTEAFF
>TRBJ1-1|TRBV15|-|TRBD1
TGTGCCACCAGCGGCGACAGGGCTGAAGCTTTCTTT
CATSGDRAEAFF
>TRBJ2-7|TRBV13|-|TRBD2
TGTGCCAGCAGCTTAGGAGCGGGAGGCTACGAGCAGTACTTC
CASSLGAGGYEQYF
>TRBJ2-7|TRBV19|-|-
TGTGCCAGTAGTACGACCGGGGGTACCGTCTACGAGCAGTACTTC
CASSTTGGTVYEQYF
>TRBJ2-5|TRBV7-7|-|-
TGTGCCAGCAGCACCGGGACCACCCAGGAGACCCAGTACTTC
CASSTGTTQETQYF
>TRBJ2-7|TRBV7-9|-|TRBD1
TGTGCCAGCAGCCCGACAGGGTACGAGCAGTACTTC
CASSPTGYEQYF
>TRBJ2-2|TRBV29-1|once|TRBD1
TGCAGCGCCCGACAGGGGGCGACCGGGGAGCTGTTTTTT
CSARQGATGELFF
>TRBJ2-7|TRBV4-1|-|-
TGCGCCAGCAGCCAAGGTGGTCTCTCCTACGAGCAGTACTTC
CASSQGGLSYEQYF
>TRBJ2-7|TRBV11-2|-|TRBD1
TGTGCCAGCAGCTTTGCAGGGGGCGAGCAGTACTTC
CASSFAGGEQYF
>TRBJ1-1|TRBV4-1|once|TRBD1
TGCGCCAGCAGCCAGGGACAGGGGGGGACTGAAGCTTTCTTT
CASSQGQGGTEAFF
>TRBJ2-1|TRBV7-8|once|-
TGTGCCACCGGCGCCTCCTACAATGAGCAGTTCTTC
CATGASYNEQFF
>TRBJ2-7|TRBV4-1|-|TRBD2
TGCGCCAGCAGCCAAGATGCGGGGGGGCTCGTGAGGGAGCAGTACTTC
CASSQDAGGLVREQYF
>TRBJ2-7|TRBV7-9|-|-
TGTGCCAGCAGCCTGGAGGGGAGGTCCAAGCAGTACTTC
CASSLEGRSKQYF
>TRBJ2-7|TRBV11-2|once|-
TGTGCCAGCAGCTCAGGACCTTCCTACGAGCAGTACTTC
CASSSGPSYEQYF
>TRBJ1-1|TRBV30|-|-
TGTGCCTGGAGTGCAATGAACACTGAAGCTTTCTTT
CAWSAMNTEAFF
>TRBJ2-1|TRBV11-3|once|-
TGTGCCAGCAGCTCACCCGAAGCGGAAATCAACCGGAATGAGCAGTTCTTC
CASSSPEAEINRNEQFF
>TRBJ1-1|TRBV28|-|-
TGTGCCAGCAGACCGACGGAGTCCAAAGCTTTCTTT
CASRPTESKAFF
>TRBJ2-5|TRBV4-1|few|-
TGCGCCAGCAGCCAAGTAACAGGGTCGGGGGAGACCCAGTACTTC
CASSQVTGSGETQYF
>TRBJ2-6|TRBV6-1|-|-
TGTGCCAGCAGTGAGGGATCAGGGACCAACGTCCTGACTTTC
CASSEGSGTNVLTF